One sample yielded the 32 T cell receptor beta chains listed below, sequenced in a study of type 1 and type 2 diabetes patients. PCR was run on genomic DNA. A primer set of 30 forward and 13 reverse primers amplified the CDR3. Using its own MiXCR run on the multiplex PCR reads, TCRdb lists one record per CDR3 protein. The sample has about 270,000 distinct CDR3 sequences, more than 45% seen once. Sequences were obtained from peripheral blood mononuclear cells (PBMCs). The receptors were sampled from a man between 18 and 29 years old with type 2 diabetes.

V is TRBV6-5 and J is TRBJ2-7; 8 bases are shared with TRBD1. J was trimmed by 7 bases and V by 3 bases; bases with no gene match: 11. Germline lookup yields CDR1 MNHEY and CDR2 SVGAGI. The CDR3 spans 15 residues. This chain's CDR3 is CASSYVYQGAEEQYF. As DNA, the CDR3 is TGTGCCAGCAGTTATGTTTATCAGGGGGCGGAAGAGCAGTACTTC.

The rearrangement uses TRBV7-2 and TRBJ2-7; 10 bases fit TRBD1. This CDR3 has 12 residues. V shed 6 bases, J shed 7 bases, and the junction held 3 bases outside the gene matches. Looked up from germline, CDR1 is SGHTA and CDR2 is FQGNSA. The CDR3, as DNA: TGTGCCAGCAGTCGGGACAGGGGAGAGCAGTACTTC. Amino acid sequence: CASSRDRGEQYF.

The J gene is TRBJ2-2, the V gene TRBV2, with 7 bases aligning to TRBD2. The CDR3 runs 14 residues. Per germline, CDR1 SNHLY and CDR2 FYNNEI. The junction had 7 bases not matched to a gene; V was cut back by 6 bases and J by 6 bases. The CDR3 loop is CASRGGDYPGELFF. The DNA for the CDR3 is TGTGCCAGCAGAGGAGGGGACTACCCCGGGGAGCTGTTTTTT. The whole variable domain, filled in from reference TRBV2 and TRBJ2-2, reads EPEVTQTPSHQVTQMGQEVILRCVPISNHLYFYWYRQILGQKVEFLVSFYNNEISEKSEIFDDQFSVERPDGSNFTLKIRSTKLEDSAMYFCASRGGDYPGELFFGEGSRLTVL.

V and J are TRBV2 and TRBJ1-5, with 11 bases identical to TRBD1. CDR3 size: 14 residues. Losses at the gene ends were 11 bases for V and 5 bases for J; bases not matched to a gene: 8. Germline V gives CDR1 SNHLY, CDR2 FYNNEI. In DNA, the CDR3 is TGTGCCGGACGGGGACAGGGGGATGATCAGCCCCAGCATTTT. Its protein product is CAGRGQGDDQPQHF. Together with reference TRBV2 and TRBJ1-5, the CDR3 gives the full variable domain: EPEVTQTPSHQVTQMGQEVILRCVPISNHLYFYWYRQILGQKVEFLVSFYNNEISEKSEIFDDQFSVERPDGSNFTLKIRSTKLEDSAMYFCAGRGQGDDQPQHFGDGTRLSIL.

Only one count was recorded for this clonotype. The gene calls are TRBV29-1 and TRBJ1-3, with D uncertain. The CDR3 loop spans 14 amino acids. The V end lost 6 bases, the J end lost 0 bases, and 12 bases lay between the germline ends. The germline V gene encodes CDR1 SQVTM and CDR2 ANQGSEA. This CDR3 reads CSVAGLYSGNTIYF. Written as DNA, the CDR3 is TGCAGCGTCGCTGGGCTGTACTCTGGAAACACCATATATTTT.

In its sample, this clonotype was seen once. The chain links TRBV9 to TRBJ2-1, with 10 bases identical to TRBD2. Trimming at V came to 4 bases and at J to 7 bases, leaving 5 bases not matched to a gene. CDR1 SGDLS and CDR2 YYNGEE come from the germline V gene. This CDR3 is built from 14 residues. The CDR3 here is CASSRIAGGNEQFF. The CDR3 region has the DNA TGTGCCAGCAGCCGGATAGCGGGAGGTAATGAGCAGTTCTTC.

The V gene is TRBV29-1, the J gene TRBJ2-1; D may be TRBD2 (6 bases). Deletions cut 0 bases from V and 3 bases from J, with 18 bases between. This CDR3 is built from 17 residues. Looked up from germline, CDR1 is SQVTM and CDR2 is ANQGSEA. CDR3 DNA sequence: TGCAGCGTTGAAGACACGGCGGCCGGGAGTGGCTACAATGAGCAGTTCTTC. Amino acid sequence: CSVEDTAAGSGYNEQFF.

The chain carries TRBV27 and TRBJ2-1; 7 bases fit TRBD1. CDR1 is MNHEY, CDR2 SMNVEV, per germline (reference sequence). CDR3 length: 14 amino acids. J was trimmed by 7 bases and V by 6 bases; bases with no gene match: 9. The CDR3 DNA reads as TGTGCCAGCAGCTTCGACAGGGTGAGGAATGAGCAGTTCTTC. It specifies CASSFDRVRNEQFF.

The chain recombines TRBV6-5 with TRBJ1-2; D gene ambiguous. Trimming cost V 4 bases and J 7 bases, with 13 bases left between them. Germline CDR1 MNHEY, CDR2 SVGAGI. This CDR3 is 13 amino acids long. The CDR3 sequence: CASSSNSWSGYTF. The CDR3 region has the DNA TGTGCCAGCAGTTCTAATTCATGGTCTGGCTACACCTTC.

This clonotype was seen once. The rearrangement joins TRBV18 to TRBJ2-4, with D possibly being TRBD1 (5 bases). Per germline, CDR1 KGHSH and CDR2 LQKENI. This CDR3 has 17 amino acids. Trimming pared 2 bases from V and 3 bases from J, leaving 17 bases between. CDR3 sequence (DNA): TGTGCCAGCTCACCATTTGGGGCCTCCGAGGTCAAAAACATTCAGTACTTC. It translates to CASSPFGASEVKNIQYF.

This chain connects TRBV2 to TRBJ2-3, with 7 bases fitting TRBD1. Germline V gene lookup returns CDR1 SNHLY and CDR2 FYNNEI. The V gene end was trimmed by 6 bases and the J gene end by 0 bases; junction bases not matched to a gene: 3. The CDR3 loop spans 14 amino acids. DNA for the CDR3: TGTGCCAGCAGACCGACAGGGAGCACAGATACGCAGTATTTT. It specifies CASRPTGSTDTQYF.

A few counts support this clonotype. This chain joins TRBV4-1 and TRBJ2-7; TRBD2 might be the D (6 bases). This CDR3 has 15 residues. V lost 1 base and J lost 0, with 10 bases in between. The germline CDR1 and CDR2 sequences are MGHRA and YSYEKL. Written as DNA, the CDR3 is TGCGCCAGCAGCCAAGTAGCGGCCAGCTCCTACGAGCAGTACTTC. Its protein is CASSQVAASSYEQYF.

As to this clonotype: It may be a read error: a sequence one base away is much more abundant. The CDR3 ends on some other residue instead of the conserved phenylalanine or tryptophan, so this is likely a read error. The chain links TRBV30 to TRBJ1-6, with D maybe TRBD1 (5 bases). Germline V lookup: CDR1 GTSNPN, CDR2 SVGIG (reference sequence). CDR3 length: 13 residues. Trimming left V 1 base short and J 6 bases short, with 7 bases between. The CDR3 DNA is TGTGCCTGGAGTGGACAGTCTAATTCACCCCTCCACTTA. Its protein is CAWSGQSNSPLHL.

The sample holds a few counts of this clonotype. The J gene is TRBJ1-1, the V gene TRBV6-6; D perhaps matches TRBD1 (5 bases). Between the trimmed V and J ends, which lost 7 bases and 2 bases, there was a span of 14 bases. The germline CDR1 and CDR2 sequences are MNHNY and SVGAGI (reference sequence). The CDR3 covers 14 residues. CDR3 nucleotide sequence: TGTGCCAGCATCACCGGGGGGGGAAACACTGAAGCTTTCTTT. It yields the protein CASITGGGNTEAFF.

The V and J genes are TRBV29-1 and TRBJ2-5, with D perhaps TRBD2 (5 bases). CDR3 length: 13 residues. The germline CDR1 and CDR2 sequences are SQVTM and ANQGSEA. V was trimmed by 3 bases and J by 3 bases, leaving 11 bases between them. The chain's CDR3 is CSVDFVGEETQYF. For the CDR3, the DNA is TGCAGCGTTGATTTTGTCGGGGAAGAGACCCAGTACTTC.

The rearrangement uses TRBV2 and TRBJ1-5; D not certain. The V gene's germline CDR1 is SNHLY and CDR2 FYNNEI. Trimming removed 2 bases at V and 3 bases at J, with 8 bases between. This CDR3 contains 14 residues. CDR3: CASSERGINQPQHF. CDR3 nucleotides: TGTGCCAGCAGTGAACGCGGAATCAATCAGCCCCAGCATTTT.

The V call is TRBV12-3 or TRBV12-4, the J call TRBJ2-3, with D unresolved. Trimming pared 3 bases from V and 5 bases from J, leaving 6 bases between. The CDR3 spans 12 residues. In nucleotides, the CDR3 is TGTGCCAGCAGTTTCCGTGGAGATACGCAGTATTTT. Amino acids: CASSFRGDTQYF.

In this sample, this clonotype turned up once. The CDR3 DNA reads as TGTGCCAGCAGCTACAGACAGGGGGCCGGAACTGAAGCTTTCTTT. Its translation is CASSYRQGAGTEAFF. The chain joins TRBV5-5 to TRBJ1-1; TRBD1 agrees at 10 bases. CDR1 is SGHKS, CDR2 YYEKEE, per germline (reference sequence). The CDR3 length is 15 residues. V dropped 3 bases and J dropped 5; count of bases not matched to a gene: 7.

As regards this clonotype: At one end, the junction sequence differs from germline, possibly due to a read error. The rearrangement links TRBV28 to TRBJ1-6, with D uncertain. This CDR3 has 14 amino acids. CDR1 is MDHEN, CDR2 SYDVKM, per germline. The CDR3, as DNA: TGTGCCAGCAGGTACAGCTACTATAATTCACCCCTCTACTTT. It specifies CASRYSYYNSPLYF.

This chain connects TRBV28 to TRBJ1-4; D uncertain. This CDR3 has 12 residues. The V and J ends lost 5 bases and 8 bases respectively, with 9 bases between them. CDR1 and CDR2 from the germline V gene are MDHEN and SYDVKM. CDR3 DNA sequence: TGTGCCAGCAGTCGGGGATCAGAAAAACTGTTTTTT. It codes for CASSRGSEKLFF.

This chain uses TRBV19 with TRBJ1-4; 9 bases align to TRBD1. CDR1 and CDR2 (germline): LNHDA, SQIVND (reference sequence). The CDR3 spans 15 residues. J gave up 5 bases and V 7 bases, and 8 bases lay outside the gene matches. DNA of the CDR3: TGTGCCAGTAAAAAGTTAGGACAGGGGAATGAAAAACTGTTTTTT. This gives the protein CASKKLGQGNEKLFF.

The chain is built from TRBV30 and TRBJ2-1; TRBD2 matches at 8 bases. The V gene's germline CDR1 is GTSNPN and CDR2 SVGIG (reference sequence). This CDR3 is built from 15 residues. The junction had 10 bases not matched to a gene; V was cut back by 3 bases and J by 6 bases. As DNA, the CDR3 is TGTGCCTGGAGCCTCTCACGGGAGGGAGGCAATGAGCAGTTCTTC. Translated, it gives CAWSLSREGGNEQFF.

This clonotype was seen a few times. The chain links TRBV6-5 to TRBJ2-5; the D gene is possibly TRBD2 (6 bases). From germline, CDR1 is MNHEY and CDR2 SVGAGI. This CDR3 is built from 14 residues. Trimming shortened V by 2 bases and J by 4 bases, and 11 bases separated the two germline ends. CDR3 in amino acids: CASSYTAGRETQYF. DNA of the CDR3: TGTGCCAGCAGTTACACGGCGGGAAGAGAGACCCAGTACTTC.

The chain recombines TRBV12-3 or TRBV12-4 with TRBJ2-1; 14 bases agree with TRBD2. The junction had 8 bases not matched to a gene; V was cut back by 6 bases and J by 7 bases. The CDR3 extends over 16 amino acids. The CDR3 DNA reads TGTGCCAGCAGCCTCTACCGGACTAGCGGGAGGAATGAGCAGTTCTTC. Translated: CASSLYRTSGRNEQFF.

The CDR3 DNA follows: TGTGCCACCAGCAGGGACAGGGGAACTGGAAACACCATATATTTT. Translating gives CATSRDRGTGNTIYF. The chain carries TRBV15 and TRBJ1-3; 9 nucleotides line up with TRBD1. Looked up from germline, CDR1 is LNHNV and CDR2 is YYDKDF (reference sequence). CDR3 length: 15 residues. The V and J ends lost 3 bases and 2 bases, in that order; junction bases with no gene match: 2. The full variable domain, rest sourced from reference TRBV15 and TRBJ1-3, is DAMVIQNPRYQVTQFGKPVTLSCSQTLNHNVMYWYQQKSSQAPKLLFHYYDKDFNNEADTPDNFQSRRPNTSFCFLDIRSPGLGDTAMYLCATSRDRGTGNTIYFGEGSWLTVV.

The chain links TRBV5-1 to TRBJ2-6; D is uncertain. The CDR3 has 15 residues. Germline lookup yields CDR1 SGHRS and CDR2 YFSETQ. Trimming cost V 5 bases and J 0 bases, with 9 bases left between them. The DNA of the CDR3 is TGCGCCAGCAGGGAAGGTTACTCTGGGGCCAACGTCCTGACTTTC. It specifies CASREGYSGANVLTF.

V usage is TRBV19 and J usage is TRBJ2-7; D gene ambiguous. The germline gives CDR1 LNHDA, CDR2 SQIVND (reference sequence). Trimming cost V 10 bases and J 0 bases, with 16 bases left between them. There are 14 residues in the CDR3. The CDR3 coding sequence is TGTGCCAATCCATCGGGTCATCTCTCCTACGAGCAGTACTTC. It codes for CANPSGHLSYEQYF.

As to this clonotype: A much larger clone lies one base from this, so it may be a read error. No conserved phenylalanine or tryptophan is present at the end of the CDR3, so a read error is the likely explanation. The genes are TRBV2 and TRBJ2-6; a possible D gene is TRBD2 (5 bases). Per the germline V gene, CDR1 is SNHLY and CDR2 is FYNNEI. With 4 bases removed from V and 4 bases from J, the gap between germline ends came to 11 bases. The CDR3 runs to 15 residues. The CDR3 spells CASSVLGRGANVLTS. The CDR3 coding sequence is TGTGCCAGCAGTGTGCTGGGGAGAGGGGCCAACGTCCTGACTTCC.

This clonotype occurred a few times. J is TRBJ2-2 and V is TRBV15; no clear D gene. This CDR3 spans 15 amino acids. The V end was cut by 3 bases, the J end by 6 bases, with 14 bases between. Germline lookup yields CDR1 LNHNV and CDR2 YYDKDF (reference sequence). CDR3 sequence: CATSSSGRVPGELFF. The CDR3 nucleotides are TGTGCCACCAGCAGCAGTGGTAGGGTACCCGGGGAGCTGTTTTTT.

This rearrangement joins TRBV6-2 or TRBV6-3 to TRBJ2-5; TRBD2 is a possible D gene (7 bases). In germline, CDR1 is MNHEY, CDR2 SVGEGT. The length of the CDR3 is 15 residues. The ends were cut back, 7 bases at V and 7 bases at J, with 22 bases in the middle. The CDR3 sequence is CASTHPGGHRWTQYF. The CDR3 DNA is TGTGCCAGCACCCACCCCGGGGGGCACCGTTGGACCCAGTACTTC.

This clonotype was seen more than once but under ten times. This rearrangement joins TRBV7-2 to TRBJ2-1; D remains ambiguous. Germline CDR1 and CDR2: SGHTA and FQGNSA. The V gene lost 5 bases and the J gene lost 0 bases, with 11 bases spanning the gap. This CDR3 is built from 15 residues. CDR3 region: CASSPDGASYNEQFF. As DNA, the CDR3 is TGTGCCAGCAGCCCGGACGGAGCCTCCTACAATGAGCAGTTCTTC.

This clonotype occurred a few times. The J gene is TRBJ2-3, the V gene TRBV6-6; 9 bases map to TRBD2. The germline V gene has CDR1 MNHNY and CDR2 SVGAGI (reference sequence). The CDR3 consists of 20 residues. Losses at the gene ends were 0 bases for V and 4 bases for J; bases not matched to a gene: 17. CDR3 nucleotides: TGTGCCAGCAGTTACTCATCCCTGTTTTTAGCGGGAGTTTTCCCAGATACGCAGTATTTT. Its translation: CASSYSSLFLAGVFPDTQYF.